These 26 T cell receptor beta chains were all obtained from the same sample, sequenced in a study of T cell repertoires in cytomegalovirus infection. TCRdb reanalysed the reads using MiXCR and keeps one entry per CDR3 protein. The sample records about 480,000 distinct CDR3 sequences, roughly a third being singletons. These receptors' antigens are unknown. Sequencing used cultured PBMCs, obtained from culture after CMV antigen stimulation. The receptors here all came from a human donor in good health (CMV status not recorded). Some clones in this sample may be carry-over from other donors' samples.

Here the CDR3 reads CASSLWTSGSYEQYF. CDR3 in DNA: TGTGCCAGCAGCCTTTGGACTAGCGGGAGTTACGAGCAGTACTTC. The chain couples TRBV7-2 to TRBJ2-7; 13 nucleotides agree with TRBD2. CDR1 is SGHTA and CDR2 is FQGNSA in the germline V gene. The CDR3 spans 15 residues. The trim removed 5 bases at V and 4 bases at J, leaving 5 bases unmatched.

This clonotype was counted between two and nine times. The chain recombines TRBV19 with TRBJ2-2; unclear D gene. V was shortened by 1 base and J by 1 base, with 4 bases between the two germline ends. Germline CDR1 and CDR2: LNHDA and SQIVND (reference sequence). CDR3 length: 14 amino acids. CDR3 DNA sequence: TGTGCCAGTAGTATAGCGGTGAACACCGGGGAGCTGTTTTTT. Amino acid sequence: CASSIAVNTGELFF.

The V gene is TRBV18, the J gene TRBJ1-1, with D hard to call. Germline V gives CDR1 KGHSH, CDR2 LQKENI. Trimming pared 10 bases from V and 0 bases from J, leaving 15 bases between. This CDR3 comprises 14 residues. Written as DNA, the CDR3 is TGTGCCACCCTTCCGGACCGGATGAACACTGAAGCTTTCTTT. This translates into CATLPDRMNTEAFF.

The chain employs TRBV5-8 and TRBJ2-7, with D perhaps assigned TRBD1 or TRBD2 (7 bases each). Deletions cut 0 bases from V and 6 bases from J, with 13 bases between. The CDR3 consists of 14 residues. In germline, CDR1 is SGHTS, CDR2 YDEGEE. In DNA form, the CDR3 reads TGTGCCAGCAGCTTGGGAGACAGGGAGGGCGAGCAGTACTTC. It translates to CASSLGDREGEQYF.

This clonotype was seen only a few times. This CDR3 is CATSDPGRNEKLFF. The CDR3 DNA sequence: TGTGCCACCAGTGACCCGGGGAGAAATGAAAAACTGTTTTTT. The chain recombines TRBV24-1 with TRBJ1-4; D not certain. CDR3 length equals 14 residues. The germline V gene encodes CDR1 KGHDR and CDR2 SFDVKD. V shed 4 bases and J shed 5 bases, with 10 bases lying between them.

V usage is TRBV20-1 and J usage is TRBJ2-3; 15 positions agree with TRBD2. This CDR3 is built from 16 residues. After removal of 6 bases from V and 2 bases from J, the junction contained 6 bases not matched to a gene. Germline values: CDR1 DFQATT, CDR2 SNEGSKA (reference sequence). As DNA, the CDR3 is TGCAGTGCCCCCGGGACTAGCGGGAGGTACACAGATACGCAGTATTTT. It is translated as CSAPGTSGRYTDTQYF.

This clonotype was recorded at least ten times. The chain uses TRBV7-2 and TRBJ2-1, with 8 bases fitting TRBD2. There are 17 residues in the CDR3. CDR1 is SGHTA, CDR2 FQGNSA, per germline. Germline trimming cut 4 bases from V and 2 bases from J; bases unmatched to any gene: 10. The DNA of the CDR3 is TGTGCCAGCAGCTCTACCCTTAGCGGGATCCCCTACAATGAGCAGTTCTTC. Protein: CASSSTLSGIPYNEQFF.

J is TRBJ2-1 and V is TRBV6-5, with 16 bases matching TRBD2. The germline CDR1 and CDR2 sequences are MNHEY and SVGAGI. Trimming at V came to 2 bases and at J to 9 bases, leaving 4 bases not matched to a gene. CDR3 size: 16 residues. The CDR3 nucleotides are TGTGCCAGCAGTTACGGGACTAGCGGGAGGGGGGGTGAGCAGTTCTTC. Translation: CASSYGTSGRGGEQFF.

The chain employs TRBV27 and TRBJ2-1, with a tentative D call TRBD1 (6 bases). The end of the DNA aligns better with TRBJ2-7, so the J call may be wrong. This CDR3 spans 12 amino acids. Germline assignment: CDR1 MNHEY and CDR2 SMNVEV (reference sequence). CDR3 nucleotide sequence: TGTGCCACCCAGACAGGCTACAATGAGCAGTACTTC. It specifies CATQTGYNEQYF.

V usage is TRBV6-2 or TRBV6-3 and J usage is TRBJ2-7; the match to TRBD2 covers 13 bases. Trimming at V came to 6 bases and at J to 2 bases, leaving 10 bases not matched to a gene. The CDR3 has 17 residues. Per the germline V gene, CDR1 is MNHEY and CDR2 is SVGEGT. The CDR3 spells CASSFGLAGAGAYEQYF. The CDR3 nucleotides read TGTGCCAGCAGCTTCGGACTAGCGGGAGCAGGGGCCTACGAGCAGTACTTC.

In its sample, this clonotype was seen a few times. The chain carries TRBV28 and TRBJ1-2; maybe TRBD1 (6 bases). CDR1 is MDHEN, CDR2 SYDVKM, per germline. The CDR3 covers 13 residues. The V gene lost 3 bases and the J gene lost 4 bases, with 9 bases spanning the gap. CDR3 sequence reads: CASSFTGTYGYTF. CDR3 bases: TGTGCCAGCAGTTTCACAGGGACCTATGGCTACACCTTC.

This clonotype was detected once. The V and J genes are TRBV15 and TRBJ2-3; D not resolved. The CDR3 loop spans 14 amino acids. V was clipped by 1 base and J by 4 bases, with 9 bases between them. Germline CDR1 reads LNHNV; CDR2 reads YYDKDF (reference sequence). This CDR3 is CATSRALGPDTQYF. In DNA, the CDR3 is TGTGCCACCAGCAGAGCCCTCGGTCCAGATACGCAGTATTTT.

This clonotype was seen only a few times. This chain uses TRBV6-2 or TRBV6-3 with TRBJ2-1; D is ambiguous. The V end was cut by 6 bases, the J end by 0 bases, with 15 bases between. The CDR3 is 16 amino acids. The germline V gene encodes CDR1 MNHEY and CDR2 SVGEGT. CDR3 sequence: CASSSLSRRSYNEQFF. CDR3 DNA: TGTGCCAGCAGCTCCTTATCGCGGCGCTCCTACAATGAGCAGTTCTTC.

This clonotype has only a few counts. This chain connects TRBV7-2 to TRBJ1-1; unclear D gene. Germline assignment: CDR1 SGHTA and CDR2 FQGNSA. This CDR3 contains 9 residues. The ends were cut back, 5 bases at V and 9 bases at J, with 4 bases in the middle. The CDR3 loop reads CASSAQAFF. In nucleotides, the CDR3 is TGTGCCAGCAGCGCCCAAGCTTTCTTT.

V is TRBV20-1 and J is TRBJ2-7, with D perhaps TRBD2 (6 bases). This CDR3 contains 14 residues. Germline-derived CDR1 and CDR2 are DFQATT and SNEGSKA (reference sequence). Between the trimmed V and J ends, which lost 6 bases and 8 bases, there was a span of 23 bases. The CDR3 protein is CSAQGRGVGLKQYF. The CDR3 DNA reads TGCAGTGCCCAAGGTCGCGGGGTCGGGCTAAAGCAGTACTTC.

V and J are TRBV24-1 and TRBJ2-5, with 14 bases fitting TRBD2. The CDR3 sequence is 17 residues long. The V segment lost 4 bases and the J segment 3 bases; nucleotides outside the gene matches: 6. Looked up from germline, CDR1 is KGHDR and CDR2 is SFDVKD. CDR3 amino acids: CATSDSGTSGREETQYF. In DNA, the CDR3 is TGTGCCACCAGTGACTCTGGGACTAGCGGGAGAGAAGAGACCCAGTACTTC.

This clonotype occurred a few times. CDR3 protein: CATSPGPTSTDTQYF. As DNA, the CDR3 is TGTGCCACCAGCCCAGGCCCTACTAGCACAGATACGCAGTATTTT. The chain has TRBV15 and TRBJ2-3; no definite D call. The CDR3 contains 15 residues. Trimming left V 5 bases short and J 0 bases short, with 12 bases between. CDR1 and CDR2 (germline): LNHNV, YYDKDF (reference sequence).

In this sample, this clonotype turned up a few times. The chain links TRBV6-6 to TRBJ2-1; TRBD2 matches at 8 bases. The CDR3 has 16 amino acids. J was trimmed by 8 bases and V by 1 base; bases with no gene match: 10. In germline, CDR1 is MNHNY, CDR2 SVGAGI (reference sequence). The DNA of the CDR3 is TGTGCCAGCAGTTACTTCGGAGCGGGAGTTTACCATGAGCAGTTCTTC. Translation gives CASSYFGAGVYHEQFF.

This clonotype showed up many times. This chain links TRBV19 with TRBJ1-2; tentative D call: TRBD1 (5 bases). The CDR3 is 13 residues long. The V gene lost 9 bases and the J gene lost 2 bases, with 13 bases spanning the gap. The germline V gene has CDR1 LNHDA and CDR2 SQIVND (reference sequence). As DNA, the CDR3 is TGTGCCAGCAGTCGGGACCGAAACTATGGCTACACCTTC. It encodes CASSRDRNYGYTF.

The chain is built from TRBV10-2 and TRBJ2-3; TRBD2 agrees at 8 bases. The ends lost 3 bases at V and 6 bases at J; junction bases unmatched: 5. CDR1 and CDR2 (germline): WSHSY, SAAADI. The CDR3 extends over 14 amino acids. The chain's CDR3 is CASSEPRLADTQYF. Here the CDR3 DNA reads TGCGCCAGCAGTGAACCCCGACTAGCGGATACGCAGTATTTT.

Only a few counts were recorded for this clonotype. The chain combines TRBV7-2 with TRBJ2-1; possibly TRBD2 for D (5 bases). The germline gives CDR1 SGHTA, CDR2 FQGNSA. CDR3 length equals 14 residues. The V end lost 4 bases, the J end lost 9 bases, and 16 bases lay between the germline ends. The CDR3 sequence is CASSSLQREGEQFF. Written as DNA, the CDR3 is TGTGCCAGCAGCTCTCTTCAGAGGGAAGGTGAGCAGTTCTTC. Combining the CDR3 with reference TRBV7-2 and TRBJ2-1 gives the whole variable domain GAGVSQSPSNKVTEKGKDVELRCDPISGHTALYWYRQSLGQGLEFLIYFQGNSAPDKSGLPSDRFSAERTGGSVSTLTIQRTQQEDSAVYLCASSSLQREGEQFFGPGTRLTVL.

The gene calls are TRBV4-3 and TRBJ2-5; TRBD2 agrees at 14 bases. Germline values: CDR1 LGHNA, CDR2 YSLEER. J gave up 13 bases and V 0 bases, and 10 bases lay outside the gene matches. The CDR3 sequence is 16 residues long. This CDR3 is CASSQEVGTSGSPVYF. The CDR3 DNA reads as TGCGCCAGCAGCCAAGAGGTCGGGACTAGCGGGAGTCCCGTGTACTTC.

CDR3 bases: TGTGCCAGCAGTTCCCGACAGGCTTCTGGCTACACCTTC. It encodes CASSSRQASGYTF. The rearrangement uses TRBV6-5 and TRBJ1-2; maybe TRBD1 (6 bases). CDR1 MNHEY and CDR2 SVGAGI come from the germline V gene. CDR3 length: 13 amino acids. The ends were cut back, 4 bases at V and 7 bases at J, with 13 bases in the middle.

This clonotype turned up a few times. V and J are TRBV20-1 and TRBJ2-2, with D maybe TRBD2 (5 bases). The CDR3 is made up of 13 amino acids. Germline V gene sequence: CDR1 DFQATT, CDR2 SNEGSKA (reference sequence). V gave up 1 base and J gave up 6 bases, with 9 bases separating them. In DNA form, the CDR3 reads TGCAGTGCTAGAGGAGGGTCCTCCGGGGAGCTGTTTTTT. Translation: CSARGGSSGELFF.

This clonotype was counted only a few times. V usage is TRBV7-2 and J usage is TRBJ2-1; D unclear. The CDR3 is made up of 11 amino acids. Looked up from germline, CDR1 is SGHTA and CDR2 is FQGNSA. V lost 2 bases to trimming and J lost 9 bases, with 5 bases between them. The CDR3 loop reads CASSLSSEQFF. The DNA for the CDR3 is TGTGCCAGCAGCTTAAGTTCTGAGCAGTTCTTC.

The gene calls are TRBV20-1 and TRBJ2-3, with D uncertain. The CDR3 runs to 17 residues. CDR1 is DFQATT and CDR2 is SNEGSKA in the germline V gene (reference sequence). V lost 4 bases and J 0 bases, leaving 20 bases between the germline ends. The CDR3: CSANPVGGSSSTDTQYF. CDR3 bases: TGCAGTGCTAACCCGGTTGGCGGAAGCAGCAGCACAGATACGCAGTATTTT.